A selection of T cell receptor beta chains follows, all from one sample in a study of blood T cell repertoires in COVID-19. TCRdb keeps only in-frame clones here, not all; method: immunoSEQ multiplex PCR. In the table there are 150,000 or so clones, around 74% of which are singletons. Sequenced sample: peripheral blood. The receptors derive from an elderly woman with acute or convalescent COVID-19. CDR3s include the opening cysteine and the closing phenylalanine or tryptophan. The order of the fields is CDR3 protein, CDR3 DNA, D gene, clone size, V gene, J gene. D genes are given only for firm matches. Clone size is stated in some rows and not others, as once, few, many or a class when expanded.

CASSILSGTLGEKLFF	TGTGCCAGCAGCATCCTCTCCGGGACATTAGGTGAAAAACTGTTTTTT	NA	NA	TRBV9	TRBJ1-4
CASSQVPGIGNQPQHF	TGTGCCAGCTCACAGGTCCCAGGGATCGGCAATCAGCCCCAGCATTTT	NA	NA	TRBV18	TRBJ1-5
CASSLDGGVLETQYF	TGTGCCAGCAGCTTAGATGGGGGGGTATTGGAGACCCAGTACTTC	TRBD2	NA	TRBV7-2	TRBJ2-5
CASSLMGLMDTGELFF	TGTGCCAGCAGTTTAATGGGACTCATGGACACCGGGGAGCTGTTTTTT	NA	NA	TRBV27	TRBJ2-2
CATSDSGTGVTNYGYTF	TGTGCCACCAGTGATTCCGGGACAGGAGTCACTAACTATGGCTACACCTTC	TRBD1	NA	TRBV24-1	TRBJ1-2
CASGGQGAGNTEAFF	TGTGCCAGCGGGGGACAGGGGGCCGGGAACACTGAAGCTTTCTTT	TRBD1	NA	TRBV27	TRBJ1-1
CASRYRVDEKLFF	TGTGCCAGCCGATACAGGGTCGATGAAAAACTGTTTTTT	NA	NA	TRBV2	TRBJ1-4
CASSDILGAGNQPQHF	TGTGCCAGCAGTGACATATTGGGGGCGGGCAATCAGCCCCAGCATTTT	NA	NA	TRBV6-4	TRBJ1-5
CASSVVRQGRTEAFF	TGTGCCAGCAGCGTAGTCCGTCAGGGAAGGACTGAAGCTTTCTTT	NA	NA	TRBV9	TRBJ1-1
CASSMGQGEDIQYF	TGTGCCAGTAGTATGGGACAGGGGGAAGACATTCAGTACTTC	TRBD1	NA	TRBV19	TRBJ2-4
CSVMERNPGDTQYF	TGCAGCGTTATGGAGCGCAATCCTGGCGATACGCAGTATTTT	NA	NA	TRBV29-1	TRBJ2-3
CASSPAQGTGLLAKNIQYF	TGTGCCAGCAGCCCCGCCCAGGGGACAGGTTTGTTAGCCAAAAACATTCAGTACTTC	TRBD1	NA	TRBV5-5	TRBJ2-4
CASSIRQGNDSPLHF	TGTGCCAGCAGCATAAGACAGGGGAACGATTCACCCCTCCACTTT	TRBD1	NA	TRBV5-8	TRBJ1-6
CASSPPGLAPGELFF	TGTGCCAGCAGCCCCCCCGGACTAGCCCCCGGGGAGCTGTTTTTT	TRBD2	NA	TRBV7-9	TRBJ2-2
CASSYSSGRAKDTQYF	TGTGCCAGCAGTTACTCGAGCGGGAGGGCCAAAGATACGCAGTATTTT	TRBD2	once	TRBV6-5	TRBJ2-3
CASSWLGDNQPQHF	TGTGCCAGCTCTTGGTTAGGGGACAATCAGCCCCAGCATTTT	NA	few	TRBV18	TRBJ1-5
CASSIGQGWETQYF	TGTGCCAGCAGCATTGGACAGGGGTGGGAGACCCAGTACTTC	TRBD1	NA	TRBV7-9	TRBJ2-5
CASSLQGASYEQYF	TGTGCCAGCAGCTTACAGGGGGCGTCCTACGAGCAGTACTTC	TRBD1	NA	TRBV11-3	TRBJ2-7
CASSFSSGLYEQYF	TGTGCCAGCAGCTTTTCGAGCGGGTTATACGAGCAGTACTTC	NA	few	TRBV5-4	TRBJ2-7
CATAGDTGELFF	TGTGCCACTGCGGGTGACACCGGGGAGCTGTTTTTT	NA	NA	TRBV24-1	TRBJ2-2
CASSAGWYNQPQHF	TGTGCCAGCAGCGCAGGTTGGTACAATCAGCCCCAGCATTTT	NA	NA	TRBV9	TRBJ1-5
CASSFKALGGAQYF	TGCGCCAGCAGCTTCAAGGCGTTAGGGGGGGCCCAGTACTTC	NA	NA	TRBV5-1	TRBJ2-5
CSASMAGNQPQHF	TGCAGTGCTAGTATGGCAGGGAATCAGCCCCAGCATTTT	NA	NA	TRBV20-1	TRBJ1-5
CASSLSGHPLRTDTQYF	TGTGCCAGCAGCCTTAGCGGGCATCCGCTCAGAACAGATACGCAGTATTTT	TRBD2	NA	TRBV5-4	TRBJ2-3
CASSREDSNQPQHF	TGTGCCAGCAGTAGAGAGGATAGCAATCAGCCCCAGCATTTT	NA	NA	TRBV2	TRBJ1-5
CATSETGKNYGYTF	TGTGCCACCAGTGAGACCGGGAAGAACTATGGCTACACCTTC	NA	NA	TRBV24-1	TRBJ1-2
CASSQTGTGNHEQYF	TGTGCCAGCAGCCAAACCGGGACAGGGAACCACGAGCAGTACTTC	TRBD1	NA	TRBV7-3	TRBJ2-7
CASSPPSYDTEAFF	TGTGCCAGCTCACCACCCAGTTATGACACTGAAGCTTTCTTT	NA	once	TRBV18	TRBJ1-1
CATSRGQDNQPQHF	TGTGCCACCAGCAGAGGACAGGATAATCAGCCCCAGCATTTT	NA	NA	TRBV15	TRBJ1-5
CASSEGTSGTVTQETQYF	TGTGCCAGCAGCGAGGGGACTAGCGGGACGGTTACCCAAGAGACCCAGTACTTC	TRBD2	NA	TRBV9	TRBJ2-5
CASSGPPPGQGTGYTF	TGTGCCAGCAGCGGGCCCCCACCGGGACAGGGTACTGGCTACACCTTC	TRBD1	NA	TRBV5-6	TRBJ1-2
CASSERSLTVGRGYEQYF	TGTGCCAGCAGCGAAAGGTCCCTTACAGTCGGTAGGGGATACGAGCAGTACTTC	NA	once	TRBV2	TRBJ2-7
CASNSEGDWETQYF	TGTGCCAGCAACTCCGAGGGAGACTGGGAGACCCAGTACTTC	NA	few	TRBV28	TRBJ2-5
CASSHKSDPGNTIYF	TGTGCCAGCAGCCACAAAAGCGATCCTGGAAACACCATATATTTT	NA	NA	TRBV9	TRBJ1-3
CAGRQVLNSPLHF	TGTGCCGGGCGACAGGTTCTTAATTCACCCCTCCACTTT	NA	NA	TRBV6-5	TRBJ1-6
CASSLDRGEKLFF	TGTGCCAGCAGCTTAGACAGGGGCGAAAAACTGTTTTTT	TRBD1	NA	TRBV7-7	TRBJ1-4
CATSDISGTETQYF	TGTGCCACCAGTGACATAAGCGGGACAGAGACCCAGTACTTC	TRBD2	NA	TRBV24-1	TRBJ2-5
CASSSGLSSGNTIYF	TGTGCCAGCAGCTCGGGACTAAGCTCTGGAAACACCATATATTTT	NA	NA	TRBV7-9	TRBJ1-3
CASSGTGATGELFF	TGTGCCAGTAGCGGGACAGGGGCAACCGGGGAGCTGTTTTTT	TRBD1	few	TRBV19	TRBJ2-2
CASSEASVGGYGYTF	TGTGCCAGCTCCGAGGCTTCTGTGGGGGGCTATGGCTACACCTTC	NA	few	TRBV7-2	TRBJ1-2
CASSVQGLNTEAFF	TGTGCCAGCAGCGTACAGGGATTGAACACTGAAGCTTTCTTT	NA	NA	TRBV2	TRBJ1-1
CASSFSGRSDTQYF	TGTGCCAGCAGCTTTAGCGGGAGGTCAGATACGCAGTATTTT	TRBD2	few	TRBV7-9	TRBJ2-3
CASKTGTASGANVLTF	TGTGCCAGTAAAACCGGGACAGCCTCTGGGGCCAACGTCCTGACTTTC	TRBD1	NA	TRBV19	TRBJ2-6
CASSLAGGTYNEQFF	TGTGCCAGCAGCTTAGCGGGAGGGACCTACAATGAGCAGTTCTTC	TRBD2	few	TRBV5-4	TRBJ2-1
CASCPPTGGNEQYF	TGTGCCAGCTGCCCCCCAACGGGAGGAAACGAGCAGTACTTC	TRBD2	once	TRBV28	TRBJ2-7
CSARQGGLYEQYF	TGCAGCGCTAGACAGGGGGGGCTGTACGAGCAGTACTTC	TRBD1	NA	TRBV29-1	TRBJ2-7
CASSKSVGTGPNEQYF	TGTGCCAGCAGCAAATCCGTAGGGACAGGGCCCAACGAGCAGTACTTC	TRBD1	NA	TRBV5-4	TRBJ2-7
CATSDLSRGRVMNEAFF	TGTGCCACCAGTGATTTATCAAGGGGCCGGGTGATGAATGAAGCTTTCTTT	NA	NA	TRBV24-1	TRBJ1-1
CASSRAGESYEQYF	TGCGCCAGCAGTAGGGCGGGAGAGTCCTACGAGCAGTACTTC	TRBD2	NA	TRBV10-2	TRBJ2-7
CASSAQGVISYTF	TGTGCCAGCAGTGCCCAGGGCGTCATAAGCTACACCTTC	NA	NA	TRBV12-3/TRBV12-4	TRBJ1-2
CSVVTGLVETQYF	TGCAGCGTCGTGACAGGGTTGGTGGAGACCCAGTACTTC	TRBD1	NA	TRBV29-1	TRBJ2-5
CASSRLTGDTGELFF	TGTGCCAGTAGTAGACTAACAGGGGACACCGGGGAGCTGTTTTTT	TRBD1	NA	TRBV19	TRBJ2-2
CASSQDLAGIQPQHF	TGCGCCAGCAGCCAAGATCTGGCAGGGATTCAGCCCCAGCATTTT	NA	NA	TRBV4-1	TRBJ1-5
CASSQDGSTEAFF	TGCGCCAGCAGCCAAGATGGTAGCACTGAAGCTTTCTTT	NA	NA	TRBV4-3	TRBJ1-1
CASSQDRGAKNIQYF	TGCGCCAGCAGCCAGGACAGGGGTGCCAAAAACATTCAGTACTTC	TRBD1	NA	TRBV5-1	TRBJ2-4
CAWSELYQETQYF	TGTGCCTGGAGTGAACTGTACCAAGAGACCCAGTACTTC	NA	NA	TRBV30	TRBJ2-5
CASSSQGFGSPLHF	TGTGCCAGCAGTTCTCAGGGGTTCGGTTCACCCCTCCACTTT	NA	NA	TRBV2	TRBJ1-6
CASGYLRGTYEQYF	TGTGCCAGCGGATACCTCCGGGGGACCTACGAGCAGTACTTC	NA	NA	TRBV27	TRBJ2-7